This record looks at one T cell receptor beta chain sequence and its context. The target antigen is unknown. Trimming took off 4 bases at V and 1 base at J, with 8 bases between the two ends. This CDR3 has 14 amino acids. Germline values: CDR1 KGHDR, CDR2 SFDVKD. Bulk tumor gDNA, about 630 ng per sample, served as the TCR template. Several widely spaced biopsies per primary tumor were taken during surgery. Their non-small cell lung cancer was newly diagnosed and untreated, and the patients underwent curative surgery. Curative-intent surgery was being performed on the donors, who were patients newly diagnosed with non-small cell lung cancer. The sample comes from a study of immune heterogeneity within non-small cell lung tumors. Study findings and constraints: The study found identical dominant CDR3 beta clonotypes recurring across tumor sites within a patient, alongside site-unique high-frequency clones.

Multiplex PCR amplified the TCR beta CDR3 region. Its first round ran for roughly 10 cycles with 32 V and 13 J primers. Each CDR3 protein gets one entry after TCRdb re-called the multiplex PCR reads with MiXCR. The top ten clones hold about 8% of a sample with a few thousand distinct CDR3 sequences, approximately 21% of them seen once. Sequencing was performed on lung tumor tissue. This clonotype originated in a man aged 70 or older with non-small cell lung cancer. V and J are TRBV24-1 and TRBJ2-3; the D call may be TRBD1 or TRBD2 (5 bases each). CDR3 in DNA: TGTGCCACCAGTGACCCGGGACGCACAGATACGCAGTATTTT. This codes for CATSDPGRTDTQYF.